A selection of T cell receptor beta chains follows, all from one sample in a study of blood T cell repertoires in COVID-19. Data came from immunoSEQ multiplex PCR; TCRdb stores just in-frame clones and leaves some out. This table has 200,000 to 250,000 clones, approximately 86% appearing once. Specimen: PBMCs or T cells enriched from blood (not recorded which). The receptors derive from a woman in her 50s with acute COVID-19. CDR3s leave out the opening cysteine and the closing phenylalanine or tryptophan. Not every row has a clone size; where given, it reads once, few, many or a size class.

J gene: TRBJ1-2
clone size: once
CDR3 length: 11
V gene: TRBV24-1
CDR3 protein: ATNDQGSGGYT

J gene: TRBJ2-7
clone size: -
CDR3 length: 13
V gene: TRBV5-5
CDR3 protein: ASSLVGRTDYEQY

J gene: TRBJ2-1
clone size: -
CDR3 length: 12
V gene: TRBV6-5
CDR3 protein: ASSRLAGGNEQF

J gene: TRBJ1-1
clone size: -
CDR3 length: 11
V gene: TRBV28
CDR3 protein: ASSSPNTDEAF

J gene: TRBJ2-3
clone size: -
CDR3 length: 12
V gene: TRBV27
CDR3 protein: ASSLSSETDTQY

J gene: TRBJ1-5
clone size: -
CDR3 length: 12
V gene: TRBV30
CDR3 protein: AWSRGGSNQPQH

J gene: TRBJ2-7
clone size: -
CDR3 length: 12
V gene: TRBV7-2
CDR3 protein: ASSLSAGPYEQY

J gene: TRBJ1-1
clone size: -
CDR3 length: 11
V gene: TRBV12-3/TRBV12-4
CDR3 protein: ASSFRVNTEAF

J gene: TRBJ2-3
clone size: -
CDR3 length: 15
V gene: TRBV7-2
CDR3 protein: ASSLGGVAGLTDTQY

J gene: TRBJ2-7
clone size: few
CDR3 length: 13
V gene: TRBV18
CDR3 protein: ASSPPDRSTYEQY

J gene: TRBJ2-7
clone size: -
CDR3 length: 10
V gene: TRBV29-1
CDR3 protein: SVEDNSYEQY

J gene: TRBJ1-3
clone size: -
CDR3 length: 14
V gene: TRBV28
CDR3 protein: ASSSPAGQLRNTIY

J gene: TRBJ1-2
clone size: -
CDR3 length: 13
V gene: TRBV28
CDR3 protein: ASTNDRARIFGYT

J gene: TRBJ2-6
clone size: -
CDR3 length: 13
V gene: TRBV7-3
CDR3 protein: ASTPQGDGANVLT

J gene: TRBJ1-2
clone size: -
CDR3 length: 10
V gene: TRBV6-2/TRBV6-3
CDR3 protein: ASSYQGYGYT

J gene: TRBJ2-1
clone size: -
CDR3 length: 13
V gene: TRBV19
CDR3 protein: ASRSWAGSYNEQF

J gene: TRBJ1-3
clone size: once
CDR3 length: 13
V gene: TRBV9
CDR3 protein: ASRGQGLYGNTIY

J gene: TRBJ2-1
clone size: -
CDR3 length: 13
V gene: TRBV27
CDR3 protein: ASRPRTSGSNEQF

J gene: TRBJ1-6
clone size: few
CDR3 length: 16
V gene: TRBV5-1
CDR3 protein: ASSLGPVTDFYNSPLH

J gene: TRBJ2-7
clone size: once
CDR3 length: 10
V gene: TRBV6-5
CDR3 protein: ASSKQGYEQY

J gene: TRBJ1-4
clone size: -
CDR3 length: 12
V gene: TRBV28
CDR3 protein: ASSLGSTNEKLF

J gene: TRBJ2-1
clone size: once
CDR3 length: 10
V gene: TRBV28
CDR3 protein: ASRSRVNEQF

J gene: TRBJ1-6
clone size: -
CDR3 length: 12
V gene: TRBV6-4
CDR3 protein: ASRTTGDNSPLH

J gene: TRBJ2-1
clone size: -
CDR3 length: 13
V gene: TRBV7-9
CDR3 protein: ASSLGTSGRDEQF

J gene: TRBJ2-7
clone size: -
CDR3 length: 11
V gene: TRBV7-2
CDR3 protein: ASSVDTTYEQY

J gene: TRBJ2-1
clone size: once
CDR3 length: 13
V gene: TRBV5-1
CDR3 protein: ASGEREGLYNEQF

J gene: TRBJ1-1
clone size: -
CDR3 length: 12
V gene: TRBV6-5
CDR3 protein: ASSWRRGYTEAF

J gene: TRBJ1-3
clone size: -
CDR3 length: 11
V gene: TRBV19
CDR3 protein: ASTPGAGNTIY

J gene: TRBJ2-1
clone size: once
CDR3 length: 18
V gene: TRBV19
CDR3 protein: ASSKLTLAGGPGAYNEQF

J gene: TRBJ2-5
clone size: -
CDR3 length: 16
V gene: TRBV7-2
CDR3 protein: ASSLRGLAGGRGETQY